A selection of T cell receptor beta chains follows, all from one sample in a study of vaccination and CD4 T cells after COVID-19. The antigens of these receptors remain unknown. TCRdb reprocessed the PCR reads via MiXCR and lists one record per CDR3 protein. The sample lists some 4,300 distinct CDR3 sequences; roughly three fifths were seen once. The source material was CD4+ T cells from blood, cultured in vitro. Every receptor here comes from a human donor in good health. The CDR3 runs from the conserved cysteine through the conserved F or W. A D gene is named only where the DNA matches it firmly. A row's size may be missing; if present it is once, few, many or a size class.

v_gene	d_gene	j_gene	abundance	CDR3nt	CDR3aa
TRBV15	NA	TRBJ1-1	few	TGTGCCACCAGCAGAGAGGAGGGTACGACTTTCTTT	CATSREEGTTFF
TRBV19	TRBD2	TRBJ2-3	NA	TGTGCCAGTAGTTCAGCGGGAGACGGGGATACGCAGTATTTT	CASSSAGDGDTQYF
TRBV12-3/TRBV12-4	TRBD2	TRBJ2-1	NA	TGTGCCAGCAGCCTCTCGGGCGGGAGGAATGAGCAGTTCTTC	CASSLSGGRNEQFF
TRBV7-8	NA	TRBJ1-1	NA	TGTGCCAGCAGCTTATTCGCTGCAGAAGCTTTCTTT	CASSLFAAEAFF
TRBV7-9	NA	TRBJ2-3	NA	TGTGCCAGCAGCTACCGTGCAGGCTATAGCACAGATACGCAGTATTTT	CASSYRAGYSTDTQYF
TRBV20-1	TRBD1	TRBJ1-2	NA	TGCAGTGCTAGATGGGGACAGGGAAATGGCTACACCTTC	CSARWGQGNGYTF
TRBV20-1	NA	TRBJ2-3	NA	TGCAGTCCTAAACTCGATACGCAGTATTTT	CSPKLDTQYF
TRBV20-1	NA	TRBJ2-3	NA	TGCAGTGCCTCCGGGGGAGTGTCAGATACGCAGTATTTT	CSASGGVSDTQYF
TRBV20-1	TRBD1	TRBJ2-1	few	TGCAGTGGAGACCGGGACAGGGGTCGGTATGAGCAGTTCTTC	CSGDRDRGRYEQFF
TRBV2	NA	TRBJ1-1	few	TGTGCCAGCAGTGCCCGGGGAGGGACGGGGAAAGCTTTCTTT	CASSARGGTGKAFF
TRBV2	TRBD2	TRBJ2-5	few	TGTGCCAGCAGCCCCTGGGGCCTAGCGGGGGTACGGGAGACCCAGTACTTC	CASSPWGLAGVRETQYF
TRBV20-1	TRBD1	TRBJ1-2	NA	TGCAGTGCTAGGGTAGGACAGGTGGGGGGCTACACCTTC	CSARVGQVGGYTF
TRBV6-1	TRBD2	TRBJ2-3	few	TGTGCCAGCAGTCCGACTAGCGGTACGCAGTATTTT	CASSPTSGTQYF
TRBV19	NA	TRBJ1-5	few	TGTGCCAGTAGTCCCGGCGCGGGCCAGCCCCAGCATTTT	CASSPGAGQPQHF
TRBV6-1	TRBD1	TRBJ1-2	hyperexpanded	TGTGCCAGCAGGGAGACAGGGTACTCCGTCTATGGCTACACCTTC	CASRETGYSVYGYTF
TRBV7-2	TRBD2	TRBJ2-1	medium-sized	TGTGCCAGCAGCGCTCTAGCGGGGGGCAGTTCCTACAATGAGCAGTTCTTC	CASSALAGGSSYNEQFF
TRBV20-1	NA	TRBJ1-2	few	TGCAGTGCTAGAGTAGCGACAGGCTATGGCTACACCTTC	CSARVATGYGYTF
TRBV6-5	TRBD1	TRBJ2-3	few	TGTGCCAGCAGTTTCATCCCGGGACAGGGGACAGATACGCAGTATTTT	CASSFIPGQGTDTQYF
TRBV29-1	NA	TRBJ1-1	NA	TGCAGCGCTCATCAGCTGAACACTGAAGCTTTCTTT	CSAHQLNTEAFF
TRBV7-9	TRBD2	TRBJ2-7	NA	TGTGCCAGCAGCTTTAGCGGGAGATCGGACTACGAGCAGTACTTC	CASSFSGRSDYEQYF
TRBV12-3/TRBV12-4	NA	TRBJ1-1	NA	TGTGCCAGCATTCCAGGGGATGGGACTGAAGCTTTCTTT	CASIPGDGTEAFF
TRBV20-1	TRBD2	TRBJ2-1	NA	TGCAGTGCCCACCCGACTAGCAACTACAATGAGCAGTTCTTC	CSAHPTSNYNEQFF
TRBV7-2	NA	TRBJ2-5	once	TGTGCCAGCAGCGTAGGGCCCGGGATAGGGTTCCAAGAGACCCAGTACTTC	CASSVGPGIGFQETQYF
TRBV20-1	TRBD1	TRBJ2-7	NA	TGCAGTGCTAGAGTAATATCCGGGACAGTCGCCTACGAGCAGTACTTC	CSARVISGTVAYEQYF
TRBV5-1	TRBD2	TRBJ2-1	NA	TGCGCCAGCATCGGACTAGCGGGATCCAATGAGCAGTTCTTC	CASIGLAGSNEQFF
TRBV6-1	NA	TRBJ2-1	NA	TGTGCCACCAAAACTAAACGGGGTTACAATGAGCAGTTCTTC	CATKTKRGYNEQFF
TRBV15	NA	TRBJ1-3	few	TGTGCCACCAGCAGAGTAGGCAGGACACCACGAAACACCATATATTTT	CATSRVGRTPRNTIYF
TRBV18	NA	TRBJ2-2	once	TGTGCCAGCTCACCTCTCCCCCAGGGAAGCGGGGAGCTGTTTTTT	CASSPLPQGSGELFF
TRBV10-3	NA	TRBJ1-2	NA	TGTGCCATCAGTGGGGAAGGAAGTGGCTACACCTTC	CAISGEGSGYTF
TRBV5-1	NA	TRBJ1-6	NA	TGCGCCAGCAGCTTGGGTCCAGGGATAAATTCACCCCTCCACTTT	CASSLGPGINSPLHF
TRBV10-2	NA	TRBJ1-2	NA	TGCGCCAGCAGTGGGTTGTCGGGGGAGCTGGGCTACACCTTC	CASSGLSGELGYTF
TRBV20-1	NA	TRBJ1-6	few	TGCAGTGCTAGACCCACCGCAGCTTCACCCCTCCACTTT	CSARPTAASPLHF
TRBV15	NA	TRBJ2-5	NA	TGTGCCACCAGCAGATCGCTAGCGCCGATGGAGACCCAGTACTTC	CATSRSLAPMETQYF
TRBV7-2	NA	TRBJ2-5	NA	TGTGCCAGCAGCTTAGGGGGATCTCAAGAGACCCAGTACTTC	CASSLGGSQETQYF
TRBV19	TRBD2	TRBJ2-7	few	TGTGCCAGTCTCTCTAGCGGGAGGAGCTCCTACGAGCAGTACTTC	CASLSSGRSSYEQYF
TRBV7-2	TRBD2	TRBJ2-3	once	TGTGCCAGCAGCTTGGCTAGCGGGGGTTACACAGATACGCAGTATTTT	CASSLASGGYTDTQYF
TRBV20-1	NA	TRBJ2-1	NA	TGCAGTGCCGGAGATAACAGGGCAACTAAGCAGTTCTTC	CSAGDNRATKQFF